The 14 T cell receptor beta chains below come from one sample, sequenced in a study of cytomegalovirus exposure and HLA in healthy donors. The PCR ran on 60 Vbeta and 13 Jbeta primers. Measured with immunoSEQ multiplex PCR; TCRdb has only the in-frame clones, and not every one. Of some 130,000 clones listed, 65% to 85% are singletons. Sequencing used PBMCs. Receptors originate from a woman under 30 in good health and CMV-seronegative.

The V and J genes are TRBV29-1 and TRBJ2-1; 7 positions agree with TRBD2. Germline V gives CDR1 SQVTM, CDR2 ANQGSEA. The ends lost 4 bases at V and 4 bases at J; junction bases unmatched: 4. CDR3 size: 13 residues. CDR3 in DNA: TGCAGCGTTGGTCGCGGGAGTTACAATGAGCAGTTCTTC. This gives the protein CSVGRGSYNEQFF.

The chain is built from TRBV15 and TRBJ2-1; TRBD1 is a possible D gene (6 bases). The V gene's germline CDR1 is LNHNV and CDR2 YYDKDF (reference sequence). There are 15 residues in the CDR3. Trimming cost V 5 bases and J 8 bases, with 19 bases left between them. CDR3 coding DNA: TGTGCCACCAGCCCTCAAAGGGGGTCTAGAGATGAGCAGTTCTTC. Translating gives CATSPQRGSRDEQFF.

The J gene is TRBJ1-1, the V gene TRBV5-4; 11 positions match TRBD1. The length of the CDR3 is 16 residues. Germline V gene lookup returns CDR1 SGHNT and CDR2 YYREEE (reference sequence). J was trimmed by 11 bases and V by 4 bases; bases with no gene match: 16. CDR3 DNA: TGTGCCAGCAGCCTGGAGGCGAGGGGACAGGGGGGTCGGGCTTTCTTT. As protein: CASSLEARGQGGRAFF.

V is TRBV5-6 and J is TRBJ2-3; 8 bases line up with TRBD2. In germline, CDR1 is SGHDT, CDR2 YYEEEE. V shed 0 bases and J 1 base; nucleotides not matched to a gene: 4. CDR3 length: 16 residues. CDR3 coding DNA: TGTGCCAGCAGCTTGGAGGTAGCGGGACGCACAGATACGCAGTATTTT. Encoded protein: CASSLEVAGRTDTQYF.

The table lists this clone with a count of one. The chain's CDR3 is CASSQTTVTNEKLFF. Written as DNA, the CDR3 is TGCGCCAGCAGCCAAACGACAGTGACTAATGAAAAACTGTTTTTT. The J gene is TRBJ1-4, the V gene TRBV4-1, with D tentatively TRBD1 (5 bases). V was pared by 2 bases and J by 2 bases, with 9 bases between. The CDR3 covers 15 residues. Germline CDR1 MGHRA, CDR2 YSYEKL.

This clone was seen just once. The chain recombines TRBV15 with TRBJ1-1; D is unclear. Germline V gives CDR1 LNHNV, CDR2 YYDKDF (reference sequence). The CDR3 sequence is 14 residues long. Trimming removed 4 bases from V and 1 base from J, with 10 bases in between. CDR3 bases: TGTGCCACCAGCATGTCGAGAGAGAACACTGAAGCTTTCTTT. As protein: CATSMSRENTEAFF.

The rearrangement uses TRBV18 and TRBJ2-2, with 15 positions matching TRBD2. The CDR3 has 17 residues. CDR1 KGHSH and CDR2 LQKENI come from the germline V gene. V dropped 3 bases and J dropped 5; count of bases not matched to a gene: 4. The CDR3: CASSPGLAGGGTGELFF. The CDR3 DNA sequence: TGTGCCAGCTCACCGGGACTAGCGGGAGGAGGTACCGGGGAGCTGTTTTTT. Full variable domain (rest looked up from reference TRBV18 and TRBJ2-2): NAGVMQNPRHLVRRRGQEARLRCSPMKGHSHVYWYRQLPEEGLKFMVYLQKENIIDESGMPKERFSAEFPKEGPSILRIQQVVRGDSAAYFCASSPGLAGGGTGELFFGEGSRLTVL.

Regarding this clone: This sample also contains other DNA sequences that code for the same CDR3. This chain links TRBV14 with TRBJ2-1; D is ambiguous. This CDR3 comprises 12 residues. Trimming cost V 4 bases and J 4 bases, with 5 bases left between them. The germline CDR1 and CDR2 sequences are SGHDN and FVKESK. CDR3 region: CASSPTYNEQFF. Written as DNA, the CDR3 is TGTGCCAGCAGCCCTACTTACAATGAGCAGTTCTTC.

The chain recombines TRBV5-1 with TRBJ2-2; 11 nucleotides agree with TRBD2. V lost 2 bases, J lost 4 bases, and 13 bases stayed unmatched. The CDR3 spans 19 residues. Germline V gives CDR1 SGHRS, CDR2 YFSETQ. This chain's CDR3 is CASSLPVGSGRASTGELFF. The CDR3 bases are TGCGCCAGCAGCTTACCCGTGGGTAGCGGGAGGGCCAGCACCGGGGAGCTGTTTTTT.

The rearrangement uses TRBV14 and TRBJ2-7, with D unresolved. V lost 4 bases, J lost 6 bases, and 13 bases lay in between. CDR1 is SGHDN and CDR2 is FVKESK in the germline V gene. CDR3 size: 13 residues. The CDR3: CASSPRVSGEQYF. The CDR3 DNA reads as TGTGCCAGCAGCCCTAGAGTTTCCGGCGAGCAGTACTTC.

To note about this clone: The same CDR3 also results from other DNA sequences found in this sample. The chain is built from TRBV19 and TRBJ2-7; 7 positions match TRBD1. This CDR3 has 13 amino acids. The V and J ends lost 6 bases and 2 bases, in that order; junction bases with no gene match: 4. CDR1 is LNHDA, CDR2 SQIVND, per germline (reference sequence). CDR3: CASSRDSTYEQYF. In DNA, the CDR3 is TGTGCCAGTAGCCGGGACAGCACCTACGAGCAGTACTTC. The full variable domain, in which reference TRBV19 and TRBJ2-7 provide the parts outside the CDR3, is DGGITQSPKYLFRKEGQNVTLSCEQNLNHDAMYWYRQDPGQGLRLIYYSQIVNDFQKGDIAEGYSVSREKKESFPLTVTSAQKNPTAFYLCASSRDSTYEQYFGPGTRLTVT.

This clone was counted between two and nine times. The rearrangement joins TRBV5-1 to TRBJ2-5, with TRBD2 identical over 8 bases. This CDR3 is 16 amino acids long. Germline V lookup: CDR1 SGHRS, CDR2 YFSETQ. J was trimmed by 1 base and V by 2 bases; bases with no gene match: 7. CDR3 loop: CASSLKIAGFQETQYF. The DNA for the CDR3 is TGCGCCAGCAGCTTAAAGATAGCGGGGTTCCAAGAGACCCAGTACTTC.

The rearrangement joins TRBV5-1 to TRBJ2-1; 8 positions match TRBD2. V trimming: 0 bases; J trimming: 10 bases; junction bases outside the gene matches: 3. The CDR3 length is 13 residues. CDR1 is SGHRS and CDR2 is YFSETQ in the germline V gene. The CDR3 bases are TGCGCCAGCAGCTTGGATGCTAGCGGGGAGCAGTTCTTC. Amino acid sequence: CASSLDASGEQFF.

The chain joins TRBV9 to TRBJ2-1, with 8 bases fitting TRBD2. This CDR3 region has 17 residues. After removal of 1 base from V and 3 bases from J, the junction contained 9 bases not matched to a gene. CDR1 is SGDLS, CDR2 YYNGEE, per germline. This CDR3 reads CASSVSAGDAFYNEQFF. CDR3 nucleotides: TGTGCCAGCAGCGTATCAGCGGGAGATGCCTTCTACAATGAGCAGTTCTTC.